In its sample, the clone carrying this T cell receptor beta chain is medium-sized (0.01 to 0.1%). Its antigen is undetermined. This entry belongs to a study of metastatic and nonmetastatic thyroid tumors. Looking at the study overall: Blood and tumor or nodule tissue repertoires from malignant and benign thyroid patients were compared. General observations from the study: Compared with benign nodules, malignant thyroid tumors were reported to have significantly higher TCR beta diversity in both blood and tumor.

Treatment of any kind had been given to no patient before thyroid surgery. The CDR3 is 12 residues long. The V end was cut by 0 bases, the J end by 2 bases, with 1 base between. Germline V gene sequence: CDR1 DFQATT, CDR2 SNEGSKA (reference sequence). Per the authors' pipeline: Built for papillary thyroid cancer, a distant-metastasis classifier drew on CDR3 differences across clinicopathological groups. TCRdb ran MiXCR on the PCR reads. The authors' filters were not applied to this entry. Here the sample spans 25,000 or so clones, around 24% being singletons. The chain joins TRBV20-1 to TRBJ2-2; D not certain. This TCR was recovered from a female donor with papillary thyroid cancer or a benign thyroid nodule (not recorded which). Some clones in this sample may be carry-over from other donors' samples. The sample was blood. The DNA of the CDR3 is TGCAGTGCTAGAGAAAACACCGGGGAGCTGTTTTTT. Translation: CSARENTGELFF.